Listed below are T cell receptor beta chains from one sample, sequenced in a study of shared clonotypes between healthy human individuals. Here immunoSEQ multiplex PCR was the method, and the copy in TCRdb shows in-frame clones only, minus some. The data show some 1,400,000 clones, more than 95% seen once. Source material: naive CD4+ T cells sorted from blood. These receptors all come from a man under 40 in good health. Both conserved end residues are part of each CDR3. The D gene is left open where the match is weak. Size is stated for part of the rows, as once, few or many counts, or as a class when the clone is expanded.

clone_size,j_call,d_call,v_call,cdr3_nt,cdr3_aa
NA,TRBJ2-1,TRBD2,TRBV6-1,TGTGCCAGCAGTGAACTTGGACTAGCGACCTACAATGAGCAGTTCTTC,CASSELGLATYNEQFF
NA,TRBJ1-4,NA,TRBV7-6,TGTGCCAGCAGCCGCGTCGGCGGGGGGACGACTAATGAAAAACTGTTTTTT,CASSRVGGGTTNEKLFF
NA,TRBJ2-1,NA,TRBV7-7,TGTGCTAGCAGCTTAGAGTTGTTAAGTGGGGAGCAGTTCTTC,CASSLELLSGEQFF
NA,TRBJ1-4,NA,TRBV7-2,TGTGCCAGCAGCTTAGGGGGGGGCGTTGAAAAACTGTTTTTT,CASSLGGGVEKLFF
NA,TRBJ2-2,NA,TRBV5-1,TGCGCCAGCAGCTCCTCTAGCTCCTTTTTGATCATCGGGGAGCTGTTTTTT,CASSSSSSFLIIGELFF
NA,TRBJ1-1,NA,TRBV11-3,TGTGCCAGCAGTCCCGGGGGCGGGGCGAACACTGAAGCTTTCTTT,CASSPGGGANTEAFF
NA,TRBJ1-1,NA,TRBV6-1,TGTGCCAGCAGGGGGCAGGGTTGGGCTGAAGCTTTCTTT,CASRGQGWAEAFF
NA,TRBJ1-5,NA,TRBV7-8,TGTGCCTGCGGGGAAATTCAGCCCCAGCATTTT,CACGEIQPQHF
NA,TRBJ1-1,NA,TRBV7-9,TGTGCCAGCAGCTTAGTACAAACCACTGAAGCTTTCTTT,CASSLVQTTEAFF
NA,TRBJ1-2,NA,TRBV28,TGTGCCAGCAGTTTAAGACAGCCCGAGGGATATGGCTACACCTTC,CASSLRQPEGYGYTF
once,TRBJ2-1,NA,TRBV15,TGTGCCACCAGCAGAGGGCGATACAATGAGCAGTTCTTC,CATSRGRYNEQFF
NA,TRBJ1-1,TRBD1,TRBV5-5,TGTGCCAGCAGTCAAGGACAGGGATGGGTCACGGGGAACACTGAAGCTTTCTTT,CASSQGQGWVTGNTEAFF
few,TRBJ2-7,TRBD1,TRBV28,TGTGCCAGCAGCGCCCCGGGGACAGGAGGACACGAGCAGTACTTC,CASSAPGTGGHEQYF
NA,TRBJ2-1,NA,TRBV11-3,TGTGCCAGCAGCCCCCGGGACAAACACAATGAGCAGTTCTTC,CASSPRDKHNEQFF
NA,TRBJ2-1,TRBD1,TRBV5-6,TGTGCCAGCAGCAAAACAGGGGGCGCCTCCTACAATGAGCAGTTCTTC,CASSKTGGASYNEQFF
NA,TRBJ1-4,NA,TRBV5-1,TGCGCCAGCAGGAACAGGGCGGATGAAAAACTGTTTTTT,CASRNRADEKLFF
NA,TRBJ2-2,NA,TRBV20-1,TGCAGTGCGGTTAGCCCCGGGGAGCTGTTTTTT,CSAVSPGELFF
NA,TRBJ1-2,TRBD1,TRBV5-1,TGCGCCAGCAGCTTGGCCGTCGGGACAGGGGGCGGTGGCTACACCTTC,CASSLAVGTGGGGYTF
NA,TRBJ1-1,NA,TRBV28,TGTGCCAGCAGTTCGCCAGGGTTCGGCACTGAAGCTTTCTTT,CASSSPGFGTEAFF
once,TRBJ2-5,TRBD2,TRBV5-6,TGTGCCAGCAGCGCGGGACTAGCGGGATTGGAGACCCAGTACTTC,CASSAGLAGLETQYF
NA,TRBJ2-6,NA,TRBV28,TGTGCCAGCAGTTTATTAGGTTCAGGGGCCAACGTCCTGACTTTC,CASSLLGSGANVLTF
NA,TRBJ2-3,TRBD2,TRBV11-2,TGTGCCAGCAGCTTAGCCGGGCGGGAGGGCCGGTATTTT,CASSLAGREGRYF
NA,TRBJ2-5,NA,TRBV29-1,TGCAGCGTTGCAAGTAGCTCCGAGACCCAGTACTTC,CSVASSSETQYF
NA,TRBJ1-3,NA,TRBV7-8,TGTGCCAGCAGCGCCTTGGACAGAATCTCTGGAAACACCATATATTTT,CASSALDRISGNTIYF
NA,TRBJ2-3,NA,TRBV7-3,TGTGCCAGCAGCTCTATTGCTGGGTCCTCTAGCACAGATACGCAGTATTTT,CASSSIAGSSSTDTQYF
NA,TRBJ2-7,NA,TRBV5-1,TGCGCCACCAGGAGGGGGGACGGAGGCTACGAGCAGTACTTC,CATRRGDGGYEQYF
NA,TRBJ2-1,TRBD2,TRBV28,TGTGCCAGCAGTCGACCTGAGGGACTAGCGGGAGCCCGGGCCTACAATGAGCAGTTCTTC,CASSRPEGLAGARAYNEQFF
few,TRBJ2-3,NA,TRBV7-6,TGTGCCAGCACCTCCCAGGTGCATCCGACAGATACGCAGTATTTT,CASTSQVHPTDTQYF
NA,TRBJ2-7,TRBD2,TRBV27,TGTGCCAGCAGTTTACTCGGGACTAGGCCAGCGGAGCAGTACTTC,CASSLLGTRPAEQYF
NA,TRBJ2-5,TRBD2,TRBV13,TGTGCCAGCAGCTCCCGACTAGCGGGAGGAGCGTGGACCCAGTACTTC,CASSSRLAGGAWTQYF
NA,TRBJ2-1,NA,TRBV4-3,TGCGCCAGCAGCCAAGGTAGAAGCGACTACAATGAGCAGTTCTTC,CASSQGRSDYNEQFF
NA,TRBJ2-3,NA,TRBV4-3,TGCGCCAGCAGCCGAGATCCCATGACAGATACGCAGTATTTT,CASSRDPMTDTQYF
once,TRBJ2-1,TRBD2,TRBV6-5,TGTGCCGTACTTGGACTAGCGGCTTACAATGAGCAGTTCTTC,CAVLGLAAYNEQFF
NA,TRBJ2-1,TRBD1,TRBV5-1,TGCGCCAGCAGCTTTGGACAGGAAGAGAATGAGCAGTTCTTC,CASSFGQEENEQFF
NA,TRBJ2-1,NA,TRBV10-1,TGCGCCAGCAGTGAGGGTTCCCGACCTGAGCAGTTCTTC,CASSEGSRPEQFF
NA,TRBJ2-5,NA,TRBV10-3,TGTGCCATCAGTGAGCTTTCGGGGACCCAGTACTTC,CAISELSGTQYF
NA,TRBJ2-7,TRBD1,TRBV7-2,TGTGCCAGCAGCACGACAGGGGGCTACGAGCAGTACTTC,CASSTTGGYEQYF
NA,TRBJ2-1,NA,TRBV5-1,TGCGCCAGCAGCTCCGGGACGGTCTCCTACAATGAGCAGTTCTTC,CASSSGTVSYNEQFF
NA,TRBJ1-2,NA,TRBV9,TGTGCCAGCAGCCAAACTACAGCTAACTATGGCTACACCTTC,CASSQTTANYGYTF
NA,TRBJ2-1,NA,TRBV4-1,TGCGCCAGCAAAGGGGGGGCCCACAATGAGCAGTTCTTC,CASKGGAHNEQFF
NA,TRBJ2-1,NA,TRBV2,TGTGCCAGCAGTGCCGAGGTCCATCCTTTCAATGAGCAGTTCTTC,CASSAEVHPFNEQFF
NA,TRBJ2-3,NA,TRBV6-6,TGTGCCAGCAGTTACACAGTCACAGATACGCAGTATTTT,CASSYTVTDTQYF
NA,TRBJ2-1,TRBD2,TRBV9,TGTGCCAGCAGCGTAGGTGGGACTAGCGGATACAATGAGCAGTTCTTC,CASSVGGTSGYNEQFF
NA,TRBJ1-1,TRBD1,TRBV7-2,TGTGCCAGCAGCCTAGAGGGGACAGGGAGGAACACTGAAGCTTTCTTT,CASSLEGTGRNTEAFF
NA,TRBJ2-4,NA,TRBV2,TGTGCCAGCAGGGGGGAACCGGGACTCATAAACATTCAGTACTTC,CASRGEPGLINIQYF
NA,TRBJ2-1,NA,TRBV27,TGTGCCAGCAAGATCCGGTGGGGCTCCTACAATGAGCAGTTCTTC,CASKIRWGSYNEQFF
NA,TRBJ2-1,NA,TRBV5-5,TGTGCCAGCAGCCCCGGTATAGCGCGATACAATGAGCAGTTCTTC,CASSPGIARYNEQFF
NA,TRBJ1-2,NA,TRBV7-9,TGTGCCAGCAGCTTTGATCACAGGGAAGGCTACACCTTC,CASSFDHREGYTF
NA,TRBJ2-3,NA,TRBV28,TGTGCCAGCAGTTTTAGCGGCCCCACAGATACGCAGTATTTT,CASSFSGPTDTQYF
NA,TRBJ2-7,TRBD2,TRBV7-7,TGTGCCAGCAGCCCGAGGGTAGCGGGCGAGCAGTACTTC,CASSPRVAGEQYF
NA,TRBJ2-7,NA,TRBV5-4,TGTGCCAGCAGCCCCCGTCGGGGGCGCCGATACGAGCAGTACTTC,CASSPRRGRRYEQYF